This T cell receptor (beta chain) was found in a study of technical replicates of blood from a few donors. The CDR3 totals 13 residues. Germline values: CDR1 SSHAT, CDR2 FNYEAQ (reference sequence). The trim removed 3 bases at V and 6 bases at J, leaving 4 bases unmatched. Only in-frame clones appear in the TCRdb table, and some are missing; sequencing was by immunoSEQ multiplex PCR. The table lists approximately 15,000 clones, 86% of them singletons, with around 12% in the top ten. Specimen: PBMCs. The sequence came from a human donor in good health. The rearrangement joins TRBV7-7 to TRBJ2-7, with 8 bases that match TRBD1. As DNA, the CDR3 is TGTGCCAGCAGCTTCAGTACAGGGGGCGAGCAGTACTTC. Residues: CASSFSTGGEQYF. Variable domain in full (rest from reference TRBV7-7 and TRBJ2-7): GAGVSQSPRYKVTKRGQDVTLRCDPISSHATLYWYQQALGQGPEFLTYFNYEAQPDKSGLPSDRFSAERPEGSISTLTIQRTEQRDSAMYRCASSFSTGGEQYFGPGTRLTVT.